Listed here are 4 T cell receptor beta chains from one sample, sequenced in a study of regulatory T cells in long-lasting Graves disease (dated by TCRdb to the early 2020s). The sample's time point, from its label and the paper: persistent/refractory GD, antithyroid drugs over 5 years with positive TRAb. RNA was extracted from PBMCs in TRIzol for both TCR sequencing and RNA sequencing. The library was generated by multiplex PCR. The sequencing machine was an Illumina HiSeq 4000. To build TCR beta libraries, CDR3 regions were amplified by Arm-PCR using iRepertoire HTBI primers. The public reads were run again by TCRdb, first through fastp at Q25 and then through MiXCR, and only productive beta chains were kept. Entries that share a CDR3 protein sequence are merged under the most common genes and DNA. This sample gives about 470,000 distinct CDR3 sequences in total; around 20% of them show up just once. The ten largest clones represent 7% to 9.5% of the sample.

Sequencing was performed on peripheral blood mononuclear cells (PBMCs), taken when the disease was refractory, from a patient treated with antithyroid drugs. These receptors all stem from a female donor with Graves disease.

The chain is built from TRBV2 and TRBJ1-5, with D perhaps matching TRBD1 (5 bases). There are 14 residues in the CDR3. V lost 8 bases, J lost 0 bases, and 11 bases lay in between. The V gene's germline CDR1 is SNHLY and CDR2 FYNNEI. The CDR3 sequence is CASERDRSNQPQHF. The CDR3 nucleotides are TGTGCCAGCGAAAGGGACCGTAGCAATCAGCCCCAGCATTTT.

For this clonotype: Since a much larger clone is just one base distant, this may be a read error. The J gene is TRBJ2-7, the V gene TRBV12-3 or TRBV12-4; 9 bases match TRBD1. The CDR3 has 15 residues. The CDR3 sequence is CASKLGGTGNEERYF. The CDR3 DNA sequence: TGTGCCAGCAAACTAGGGGGGACAGGGAATGAAGAGCGGTACTTC.

Only a few counts were recorded for this clonotype. This rearrangement joins TRBV20-1 to TRBJ2-4; TRBD2 is a possible D gene (5 bases). Germline loops: CDR1 DFQATT, CDR2 SNEGSKA (reference sequence). The CDR3 totals 13 residues. Trimming left V 1 base short and J 5 bases short, with 9 bases between. CDR3 coding DNA: TGCAGTGCTAGAGCGGCCGGGGAAAACATTCAGTACTTC. Translating it yields CSARAAGENIQYF.

This chain uses TRBV27 with TRBJ1-2, with TRBD1 identical over 7 bases. The V gene's germline CDR1 is MNHEY and CDR2 SMNVEV (reference sequence). V lost 2 bases to trimming and J lost 2 bases; unmatched junction nucleotides: 11. The CDR3 runs 17 residues. The CDR3 loop is CASSLEATGLGNYGYTF. The CDR3 DNA reads as TGTGCCAGCAGTTTAGAAGCGACAGGGTTGGGCAACTATGGCTACACCTTC.